Listed below are T cell receptor beta chains from one sample, sequenced in a study of blood T cell repertoires in COVID-19. The assay was immunoSEQ multiplex PCR, and TCRdb's table has in-frame clones only and misses some. The repertoire holds 210,000 or so clones, with 84% as singletons. Specimen: peripheral blood. These receptors all stem from a woman aged 70 to 79 with active or convalescent COVID-19. The CDR3 runs from the conserved cysteine through the conserved F or W. The D gene is left open where the match is weak. Clone size is not always given. Where it is, it says once, few, many or a class for expanded clones.

d_call j_call clone_size v_call cdr3_nt cdr3_aa
TRBD2 TRBJ2-7 - TRBV3-1/TRBV3-2 TGTGCCAGCAGCCGGAGGGGCGGGAGGGCCATGTACGAGCAGTACTTC CASSRRGGRAMYEQYF
- TRBJ2-7 few TRBV5-1 TGCGCCAGCAGCTTGGTGGGGCGTTCCTACGAGCAGTACTTC CASSLVGRSYEQYF
- TRBJ2-5 - TRBV5-1 TGCGCCAGCAGCTTGGGAGCAGGTCAAGAGACCCAGTACTTC CASSLGAGQETQYF
- TRBJ1-1 - TRBV7-9 TGTGCCAGCAGCTTCGCAAGGGGTCTTATGAACACTGAAGCTTTCTTT CASSFARGLMNTEAFF
- TRBJ2-7 - TRBV6-6 TGTGCCACCTGGGTAGCTCCGTCAGAAGAGCAGTACTTC CATWVAPSEEQYF
- TRBJ2-7 - TRBV4-1 TGCGCCAGCAGCCAAGAGGGTAGCGGATACTATTCCTACGAGCAGTACTTC CASSQEGSGYYSYEQYF
- TRBJ2-7 - TRBV7-6 TGTGCCAGCAGCTTAGGCGGGATCTCCTACGAGCAGTACTTC CASSLGGISYEQYF
- TRBJ1-5 few TRBV27 TGTGCCAGCAGTTCCGAAGGGGCTCGGCAGCCCCAGCATTTT CASSSEGARQPQHF
TRBD2 TRBJ2-7 - TRBV29-1 TGCAGCGTTGAAATCGGGAGGGCCTCCCCCGAGCAGTACTTC CSVEIGRASPEQYF
- TRBJ1-1 few TRBV5-6 TGTGCCAGCAGCCTTCTATCATCTGTGTCAGGGTTGAACACTGAAGCTTTCTTT CASSLLSSVSGLNTEAFF
- TRBJ1-2 - TRBV27 TGTGCCAGCAGTGCCCGTTCGAGTGGCTACACCTTC CASSARSSGYTF
- TRBJ2-7 few TRBV7-9 TGTGCCAGCAGCCTCCGGGACTTACAGGTCAACGAGCAGTACTTC CASSLRDLQVNEQYF
- TRBJ1-1 - TRBV25-1 TGTGCCAGCAGTGGCCCGGGAGTTTTGAACACTGAAGCTTTCTTT CASSGPGVLNTEAFF
- TRBJ1-1 once TRBV4-1 TGCGCCAGCAGCCCGACCGGGGGGAAAGCTTTCTTT CASSPTGGKAFF
TRBD2 TRBJ2-3 - TRBV28 TGTGCCAGCAGTCGGACTAGCGGGATTATTCGGGCAGATACGCAGTATTTT CASSRTSGIIRADTQYF
TRBD2 TRBJ2-2 - TRBV7-3 TGTGCCAGCAGTGGGACTAGCGGGAACTCCGGGGAGCTGTTTTTT CASSGTSGNSGELFF
TRBD1 TRBJ1-1 once TRBV27 TGTGCCAGCATGGACAGGTTTTATTACACTGAAGCTTTCTTT CASMDRFYYTEAFF
TRBD2 TRBJ2-1 - TRBV2 TGTGCCAGCAGTGAAAGTAGTACTAGCGGGATTGGAGACAATGAGCAGTTCTTC CASSESSTSGIGDNEQFF
- TRBJ2-7 - TRBV27 TGTGCCAGCAGTTTAACGGCAGGGGCCGACGAGCAGTACTTC CASSLTAGADEQYF
TRBD2 TRBJ2-7 - TRBV10-1 TGCGCCAGCCAACTAGCGGGGGCCTACGAGCAGTACTTC CASQLAGAYEQYF
- TRBJ1-1 - TRBV7-9 TGTGCCAGCAGCCGAGGTTCGAACACTGAAGCTTTCTTT CASSRGSNTEAFF
- TRBJ2-1 - TRBV7-9 TGTGCCAGCAGCTTATCCAGTGAGCAGTTCTTC CASSLSSEQFF
- TRBJ2-2 - TRBV3-1/TRBV3-2 TGTGCCAGCAGCCCCCGTAGAGGGCGGGACGACGGGGAGCTGTTTTTT CASSPRRGRDDGELFF
TRBD2 TRBJ2-1 - TRBV2 TGTGCCAGCAGTGAGGGGCTAGCGGGAGGGCCTAACGATGAGCAGTTCTTC CASSEGLAGGPNDEQFF
- TRBJ1-2 - TRBV9 TGTGCCAGCAGCGAGCAGGGGATCAGTGGCTACACCTTC CASSEQGISGYTF
TRBD1 TRBJ1-2 - TRBV11-2 TGTGCCAGCAGCTCCAAAAGGACAGGGTTCTATGGCTACACCTTC CASSSKRTGFYGYTF
TRBD1 TRBJ1-5 - TRBV19 TGTGCCAGTAGTATCCCGGACAGGGATCATCAGCCCCAGCATTTT CASSIPDRDHQPQHF
TRBD2 TRBJ2-1 - TRBV10-1 TGCGCCAGCAGTCCCTCGACTAGCGGGACCTACTACAATGAGCAGTTCTTC CASSPSTSGTYYNEQFF
TRBD1 TRBJ2-5 once TRBV7-2 TGTGCCAGCAGCTTGGGCTACGGACAGGGGGCAAAGACCCAGTACTTC CASSLGYGQGAKTQYF
- TRBJ1-5 - TRBV2 TGTGCCAGCAATGTGCAGGGTTATCTACAGCCCCAGCATTTT CASNVQGYLQPQHF
TRBD2 TRBJ2-1 - TRBV9 TGTGCCAGCAGCGTACGGACTAGCGGCTACAATGAGCAGTTCTTC CASSVRTSGYNEQFF
- TRBJ2-1 - TRBV30 TGTGCCTGGACGGGGGGCTATAACAATGAGCAGTTCTTC CAWTGGYNNEQFF
- TRBJ1-5 - TRBV5-5 TGTGCCAGCAGCTTTGAGGCCCACAGGGTTAATCAGCCCCAGCATTTT CASSFEAHRVNQPQHF
- TRBJ1-5 few TRBV19 TGTGCCAGTAGTGCGTTAAATCAGCCCCAGCATTTT CASSALNQPQHF
TRBD1 TRBJ1-4 - TRBV2 TGTGCCAGCATGGGGACAGGGCGCAAGTGGGAAAAACTGTTTTTT CASMGTGRKWEKLFF
- TRBJ2-5 once TRBV7-9 TGTGCCAGCAGCTTAGGCCACGGTGTTCCTGGGGCGGCAGAGACCCAGTACTTC CASSLGHGVPGAAETQYF
TRBD1 TRBJ1-4 - TRBV18 TGTGCCAGCTCACCACCGGGGACAGTCGGAGAGGCTACTAATGAAAAACTGTTTTTT CASSPPGTVGEATNEKLFF
- TRBJ2-5 - TRBV6-9 TGTGCCAGCAGTAACCTAGCGCCCCAAGAGACCCAGTACTTC CASSNLAPQETQYF
- TRBJ2-7 once TRBV7-2 TGTGCCAGCAGCTTCGTGACGGGGGAGCAGTACTTC CASSFVTGEQYF
- TRBJ1-2 - TRBV9 TGTGCCAGCAGCGTAGAGCAGGGCCCCTATGGCTACACCTTC CASSVEQGPYGYTF
- TRBJ2-7 many TRBV4-1 TGCGCCAGCAGCCAAGAGCCCTCGGGGGCCTACGAGCAGTACTTC CASSQEPSGAYEQYF
TRBD1 TRBJ2-7 - TRBV19 TGTGCCAGTAGTATTGGGACAGGGTCGCCCTACGAGCAGTACTTC CASSIGTGSPYEQYF
TRBD2 TRBJ2-7 once TRBV5-1 TGCGCCAGCAGCTTGATGTTAGCGGGAGGCGAGCAGTACTTC CASSLMLAGGEQYF
- TRBJ2-2 - TRBV4-2 TGTGCCAGCAGCCAAGCCCGAGGCACCGGGGAGCTGTTTTTT CASSQARGTGELFF
TRBD1 TRBJ1-5 - TRBV18 TGTGCCAGCTCACTCGAGGACAGGGGCGGGCCCCAGCATTTT CASSLEDRGGPQHF
TRBD2 TRBJ2-7 - TRBV28 TGTGCCAGCAGTTTAAGACTAGCGGGACCCTACGAGCAGTACTTC CASSLRLAGPYEQYF
- TRBJ2-3 - TRBV20-1 TGCAGTGCTAGTAGCGGCGGGACGTCAGATACGCAGTATTTT CSASSGGTSDTQYF
TRBD1 TRBJ1-5 - TRBV7-9 TGTGCCAGCAGCAAGGGACAGTTCCAAGCTTTT CASSKGQFQAF
TRBD2 TRBJ2-1 - TRBV7-2 TGTGCCAGCAGCTTAGTGTGGGGAGGCGGGAGCTCCTACAATGAGCAGTTCTTC CASSLVWGGGSSYNEQFF